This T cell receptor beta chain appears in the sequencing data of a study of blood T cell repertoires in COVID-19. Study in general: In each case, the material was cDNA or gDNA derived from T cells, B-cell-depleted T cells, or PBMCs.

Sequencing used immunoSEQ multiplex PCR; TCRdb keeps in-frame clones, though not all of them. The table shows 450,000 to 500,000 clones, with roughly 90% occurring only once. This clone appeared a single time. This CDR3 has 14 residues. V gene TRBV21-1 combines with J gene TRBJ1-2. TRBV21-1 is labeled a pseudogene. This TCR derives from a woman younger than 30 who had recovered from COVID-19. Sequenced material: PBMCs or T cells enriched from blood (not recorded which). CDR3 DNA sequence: TGTGCCAGCAGCCTCGGGGGAGGGGAAGAAGGCTACACCTTC. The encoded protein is CASSLGGGEEGYTF.